The 5 T cell receptor beta chains below all came from one sample that was sequenced in a study of long-term antiretroviral therapy in people with HIV. With survey level as its setting, the immunoSEQ assay was v3.0. Data came from immunoSEQ multiplex PCR; TCRdb stores just in-frame clones and leaves some out. The sample has about 25,000 clones, approximately 80% seen once. Source: unsorted PBMCs, taken 4.4 years after starting antiretroviral therapy. The origin of the receptors is a man aged 25-40 years with HIV.

The V gene is TRBV7-6, the J gene TRBJ1-1; TRBD1 matches 7 bases. Germline loops: CDR1 SGHVS, CDR2 FNYEAQ. The J segment lost 2 bases and the V segment lost 0 bases, leaving 0 bases of the junction unmatched. The CDR3 covers 14 residues. CDR3 nucleotides: TGTGCCAGCAGCTTAGCAGGGGGCAACACTGAAGCTTTCTTT. Its protein is CASSLAGGNTEAFF.

The rearrangement joins TRBV10-1 to TRBJ1-6; unclear D gene. CDR3 length: 15 amino acids. The germline gives CDR1 WNHNN, CDR2 SYGVQD (reference sequence). V lost 3 bases, J lost 5 bases, and 11 bases lay in between. The CDR3 loop reads CASSDPTGNNSPLHF. In DNA form, the CDR3 reads TGCGCCAGCAGTGATCCTACCGGGAATAATTCACCCCTCCACTTT.

The DNA of the CDR3 is TGCGCCAGCAGCTTGGTGGTGCCCTCAGATACGCAGTATTTT. The encoded protein is CASSLVVPSDTQYF. V gene TRBV5-1 combines with J gene TRBJ2-3; D call uncertain. This CDR3 has 14 residues. Per germline, CDR1 SGHRS and CDR2 YFSETQ. The V end was cut by 0 bases, the J end by 4 bases, with 9 bases between.

The chain links TRBV2 to TRBJ2-7, with 7 bases aligning to TRBD1. CDR3 length: 14 amino acids. Germline loops: CDR1 SNHLY, CDR2 FYNNEI. Trimming cost V 4 bases and J 2 bases; bases outside gene matches: 5. CDR3 region: CASSVQGSTYEQYF. CDR3 nucleotide sequence: TGTGCCAGCAGTGTACAGGGGTCGACCTACGAGCAGTACTTC.

The chain couples TRBV4-3 to TRBJ1-1, with TRBD1 as a possible D gene (5 bases). Trimming cost V 0 bases and J 3 bases, with 14 bases left between them. Germline CDR1 is LGHNA and CDR2 is YSLEER. The CDR3 sequence is 16 residues long. The CDR3 nucleotides are TGCGCCAGCAGCCAAGATGAGGCAGAGGGGTACACTGAAGCTTTCTTT. It specifies CASSQDEAEGYTEAFF.